This T cell receptor (beta chain) originates from a study of blood T cell repertoires in COVID-19. Study-level information: Whether acute or convalescent, the COVID-19 samples came from the United States, Italy and Spain. In each case, the material was cDNA or gDNA derived from T cells, B-cell-depleted T cells, or PBMCs.

In the original processing: From reference gene primer amplification, estimates of nucleated cell counts were derived. Sequenced by immunoSEQ multiplex PCR; TCRdb stores in-frame clones only, minus some. V and J calls and clone size are given by that table; D and trimming were obtained from the DNA. The sample includes more than 65,000 clones, roughly 86% of them seen just once. Per the germline V gene, CDR1 is MNHNY and CDR2 is SVGAGI (reference sequence). The CDR3 consists of 16 residues. J gave up 2 bases and V 4 bases, and 9 bases lay outside the gene matches. The sequence derives from a human donor in a cohort sampled during active COVID-19. The material sequenced was peripheral blood. The chain uses TRBV6-6 and TRBJ2-3, with 7 bases aligning to TRBD1. CDR3 nucleotides: TGTGCCAGCAGTTCACGGACAGGACAACTCACAGATACGCAGTATTTT. It is translated as CASSSRTGQLTDTQYF.